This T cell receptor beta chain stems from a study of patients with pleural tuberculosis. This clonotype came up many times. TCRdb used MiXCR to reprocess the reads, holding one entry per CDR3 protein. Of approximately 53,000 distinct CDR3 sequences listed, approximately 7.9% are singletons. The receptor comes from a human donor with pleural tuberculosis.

In nucleotides, the CDR3 is TGTGCCAGCAGTTGGGGGATGGGTTCACCCCTCCACTTT. This encodes CASSWGMGSPLHF. The chain is built from TRBV12-3 or TRBV12-4 and TRBJ1-6; the D gene is possibly TRBD1 (5 bases). This CDR3 has 13 amino acids. Trimming shortened V by 4 bases and J by 9 bases, and 10 bases separated the two germline ends.